This T cell receptor beta chain was sequenced for a study of blood T cell repertoires in COVID-19. About the research overall: Samples of COVID-19 (acute and convalescent) were obtained from the United States, Italy and Spain. Sources were T cells, B-cell-depleted T cells, or PBMCs; the material itself was cDNA or gDNA.

Original data processing: The authors estimated nucleated cell counts from reference gene primer amplification. Some clones are missing from TCRdb's copy, which holds only in-frame ones; the method was immunoSEQ multiplex PCR. V and J calls and clone size are those listed in that table; D and trimming were worked out from the DNA. The sample contains approximately 160,000 clones, 85% to 95% of which appear only once. Germline CDR1 MNHEY, CDR2 SVGEGT. This CDR3 is 14 amino acids long. V was pared by 5 bases and J by 1 base, with 9 bases between. The V and J genes are TRBV6-2 or TRBV6-3 and TRBJ1-5, with a possible D match to TRBD1 (6 bases). Input material: peripheral blood. This sequence was found in a man aged 50 or older with acute or convalescent COVID-19. The CDR3 protein is CASSRTGSNQPQHF. The CDR3 DNA reads TGTGCCAGCAGTCGAACAGGGAGCAATCAGCCCCAGCATTTT.